A selection of T cell receptor beta chains follows, all from one sample in a study of graft-versus-host responses after intestinal transplantation. The assay was immunoSEQ multiplex PCR, and TCRdb's table has in-frame clones only and misses some. The sample has about 40,000 clones, less than 95% seen once. The sample was PBMCs, taken almost 320 days after intestinal transplant. The receptors were sampled from a human patient who received an intestinal transplant, so some T cells may come from the graft donor. Both conserved end residues are part of each CDR3. The order of the fields is J gene, clone size, D gene, V gene, CDR3 protein, CDR3 DNA. D genes are given only for firm matches. The size of a clone is reported for some rows only, either as once, few or many, or as a class for expanded clones.

TRBJ1-1 . . TRBV29-1 CSVRREGNTEAFF TGCAGCGTGAGGAGGGAAGGGAACACTGAAGCTTTCTTT
TRBJ2-1 . TRBD2 TRBV30 CAANPDGAGGLNEQFF TGTGCCGCAAACCCAGACGGGGCGGGAGGGCTTAATGAGCAGTTCTTC
TRBJ1-1 . TRBD1 TRBV9 CASSVRQGPNTEAFF TGTGCCAGCAGCGTTAGACAGGGACCGAACACTGAAGCTTTCTTT
TRBJ1-1 . . TRBV27 CASSFSGGWTEAFF TGTGCCAGCAGTTTTAGCGGAGGGTGGACTGAAGCTTTCTTT
TRBJ1-1 . . TRBV28 CASSSSRGYMNTEAFF TGTGCCAGCAGTTCAAGTAGAGGCTACATGAACACTGAAGCTTTCTTT
TRBJ2-3 few . TRBV12-5 CASGPSPGDTQYF TGTGCTAGTGGTCCAAGTCCGGGGGATACGCAGTATTTT
TRBJ1-2 . . TRBV23-1 CASSGRRKTYGYTF TGCGCCAGCAGTGGACGCAGAAAGACCTATGGCTACACCTTC
TRBJ2-3 . . TRBV14 CASSRLTGKYTDTQYF TGTGCCAGCAGCCGCTTAACAGGGAAGTATACAGATACGCAGTATTTT
TRBJ2-5 . . TRBV23-1 CASSQSGGGEKETQYF TGCGCCAGCAGTCAATCAGGGGGAGGGGAGAAAGAGACCCAGTACTTC
TRBJ1-4 . . TRBV25-1 CASSEYRGVGEKLFF TGTGCCAGCAGTGAATATCGAGGGGTTGGGGAAAAACTGTTTTTT
TRBJ2-2 . TRBD2 TRBV18 CASSLLAGGSVTTNTGELFF TGTGCCAGCTCACTACTAGCGGGAGGATCGGTCACCACGAACACCGGGGAGCTGTTTTTT
TRBJ1-1 . . TRBV6-5 CASSEPTGTEAFF TGTGCCAGCAGTGAACCGACAGGTACTGAAGCTTTCTTT
TRBJ1-1 . TRBD1 TRBV5-1 CASSPGDREMNTEAFF TGCGCCAGCAGCCCCGGGGACAGGGAGATGAACACTGAAGCTTTCTTT
TRBJ1-1 . . TRBV7-6 CASSFNREFTEAFF TGTGCCAGCAGCTTTAACAGGGAGTTTACTGAAGCTTTCTTT
TRBJ2-7 . TRBD2 TRBV5-1 CASSTPTSGGSYEQYF TGCGCCAGCAGCACCCCGACTAGCGGGGGTTCCTACGAGCAGTACTTC
TRBJ1-3 . TRBD1 TRBV2 CASRRTGEGSGNTIYF TGTGCCAGCAGGCGGACAGGGGAAGGCTCTGGAAACACCATATATTTT
TRBJ2-3 . TRBD2 TRBV11-3 CASSLLAGGERDTQYF TGTGCCAGCAGCTTACTAGCGGGAGGCGAAAGAGATACGCAGTATTTT
TRBJ2-7 few TRBD2 TRBV5-1 CASSTSGGAYEQYF TGCGCCAGCAGCACTAGCGGGGGGGCTTACGAGCAGTACTTC
TRBJ1-3 . . TRBV2 CASSEVGVSGNTIYF TGTGCCAGCAGTGAAGTTGGGGTCTCTGGAAACACCATATATTTT